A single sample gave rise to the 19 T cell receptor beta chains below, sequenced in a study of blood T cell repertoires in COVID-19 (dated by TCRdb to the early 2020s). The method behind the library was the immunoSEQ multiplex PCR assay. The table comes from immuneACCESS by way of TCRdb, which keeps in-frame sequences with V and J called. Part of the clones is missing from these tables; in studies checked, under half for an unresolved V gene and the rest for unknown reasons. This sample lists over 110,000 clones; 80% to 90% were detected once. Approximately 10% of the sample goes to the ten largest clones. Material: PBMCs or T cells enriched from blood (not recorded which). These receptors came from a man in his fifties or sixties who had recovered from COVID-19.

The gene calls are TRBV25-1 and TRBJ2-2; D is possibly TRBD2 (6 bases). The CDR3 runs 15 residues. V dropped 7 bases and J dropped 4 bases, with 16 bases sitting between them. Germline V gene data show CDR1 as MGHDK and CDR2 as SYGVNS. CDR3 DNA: TGTGCCAGCACCGGGACTGGCTCCTTCACCGGGGAGCTGTTTTTT. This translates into CASTGTGSFTGELFF.

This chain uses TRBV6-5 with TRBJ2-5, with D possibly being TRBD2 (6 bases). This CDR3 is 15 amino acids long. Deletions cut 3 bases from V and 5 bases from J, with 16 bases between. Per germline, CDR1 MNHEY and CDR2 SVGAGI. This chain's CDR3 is CASSYRESGVETQYF. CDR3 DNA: TGTGCCAGCAGTTATCGGGAATCGGGGGTGGAGACCCAGTACTTC.

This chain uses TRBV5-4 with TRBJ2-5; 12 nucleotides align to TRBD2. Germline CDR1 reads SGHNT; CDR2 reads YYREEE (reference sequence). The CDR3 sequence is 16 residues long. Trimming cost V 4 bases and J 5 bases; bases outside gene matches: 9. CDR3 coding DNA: TGTGCCAGCAGCGACCAACTAGCGGGAGGAGGGGAGACCCAGTACTTC. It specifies CASSDQLAGGGETQYF.

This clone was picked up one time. Here the CDR3 DNA reads TGCAGCGCTAAAGCTAGCGGGAGGGCCGGCGAGCAGTACTTC. Protein product: CSAKASGRAGEQYF. J is TRBJ2-7 and V is TRBV29-1; 12 nucleotides match TRBD2. CDR3 length equals 14 residues. J was trimmed by 6 bases and V by 7 bases; bases with no gene match: 10. Germline CDR1 SQVTM, CDR2 ANQGSEA.

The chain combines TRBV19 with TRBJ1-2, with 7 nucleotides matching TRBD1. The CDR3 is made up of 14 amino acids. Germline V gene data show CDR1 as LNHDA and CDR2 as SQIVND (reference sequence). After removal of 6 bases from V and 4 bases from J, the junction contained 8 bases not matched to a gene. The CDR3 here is CASRPTGPSYGYTF. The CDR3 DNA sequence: TGTGCCAGTAGACCGACAGGGCCCAGCTATGGCTACACCTTC. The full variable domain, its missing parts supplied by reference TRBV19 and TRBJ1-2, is DGGITQSPKYLFRKEGQNVTLSCEQNLNHDAMYWYRQDPGQGLRLIYYSQIVNDFQKGDIAEGYSVSREKKESFPLTVTSAQKNPTAFYLCASRPTGPSYGYTFGSGTRLTVV.

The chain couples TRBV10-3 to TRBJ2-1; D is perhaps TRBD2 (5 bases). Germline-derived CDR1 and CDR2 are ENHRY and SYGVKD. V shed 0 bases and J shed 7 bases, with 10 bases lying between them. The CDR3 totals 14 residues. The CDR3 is CAISESTKSNEQFF. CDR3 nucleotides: TGTGCCATCAGTGAGTCGACTAAGAGTAATGAGCAGTTCTTC.

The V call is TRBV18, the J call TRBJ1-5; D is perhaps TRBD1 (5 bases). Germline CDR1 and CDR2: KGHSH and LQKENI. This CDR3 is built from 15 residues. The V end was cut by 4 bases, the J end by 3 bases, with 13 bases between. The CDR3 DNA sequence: TGTGCCAGCTCACTGGGGGAGGCGCCCAATCAGCCCCAGCATTTT. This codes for CASSLGEAPNQPQHF.

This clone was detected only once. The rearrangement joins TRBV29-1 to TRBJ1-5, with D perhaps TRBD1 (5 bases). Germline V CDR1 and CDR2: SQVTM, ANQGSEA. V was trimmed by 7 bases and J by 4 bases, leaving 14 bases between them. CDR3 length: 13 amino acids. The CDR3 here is CSARGSGNQPQHF. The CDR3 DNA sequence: TGCAGCGCGCGGGGGTCAGGGAATCAGCCCCAGCATTTT.

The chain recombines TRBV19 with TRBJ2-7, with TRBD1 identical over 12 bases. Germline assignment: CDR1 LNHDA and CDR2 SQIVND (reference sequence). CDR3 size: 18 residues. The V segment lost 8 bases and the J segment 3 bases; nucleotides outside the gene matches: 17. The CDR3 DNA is TGTGCCAGTCCCCCCGGGACAGGGGGCTTCTGGAGACGCTACGAGCAGTACTTC. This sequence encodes CASPPGTGGFWRRYEQYF.

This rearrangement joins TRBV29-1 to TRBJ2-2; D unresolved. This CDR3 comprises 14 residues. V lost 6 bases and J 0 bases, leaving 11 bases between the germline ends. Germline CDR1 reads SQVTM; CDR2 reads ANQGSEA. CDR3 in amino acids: CSVLRSANTGELFF. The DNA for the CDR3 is TGCAGCGTCCTGAGGAGCGCGAACACCGGGGAGCTGTTTTTT.

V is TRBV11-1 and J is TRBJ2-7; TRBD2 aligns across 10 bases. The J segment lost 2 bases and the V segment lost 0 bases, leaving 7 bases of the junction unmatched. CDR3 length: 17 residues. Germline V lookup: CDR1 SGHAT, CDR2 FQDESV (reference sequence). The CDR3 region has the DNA TGTGCCAGCAGCTTAGCCTTCGGACTAGCGGAACCCTACGAGCAGTACTTC. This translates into CASSLAFGLAEPYEQYF.

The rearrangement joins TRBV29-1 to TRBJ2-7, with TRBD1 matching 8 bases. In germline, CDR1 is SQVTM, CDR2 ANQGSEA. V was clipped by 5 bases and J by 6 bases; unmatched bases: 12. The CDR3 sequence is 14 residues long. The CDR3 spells CSVFPLGTGGEQYF. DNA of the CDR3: TGCAGCGTTTTCCCCCTGGGTACAGGGGGCGAGCAGTACTTC.

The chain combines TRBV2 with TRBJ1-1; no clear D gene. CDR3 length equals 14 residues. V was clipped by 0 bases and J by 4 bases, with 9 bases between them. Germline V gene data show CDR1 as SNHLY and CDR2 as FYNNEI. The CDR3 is CASSEAVTRTEAFF. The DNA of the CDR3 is TGTGCCAGCAGTGAAGCGGTTACTCGCACTGAAGCTTTCTTT.

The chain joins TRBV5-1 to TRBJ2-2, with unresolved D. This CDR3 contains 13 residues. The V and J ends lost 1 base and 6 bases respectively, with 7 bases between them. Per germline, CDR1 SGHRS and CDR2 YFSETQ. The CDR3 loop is CASSLSTSGELFF. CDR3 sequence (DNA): TGCGCCAGCAGCTTGAGCACCTCCGGGGAGCTGTTTTTT. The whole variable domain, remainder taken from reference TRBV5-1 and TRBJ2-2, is KAGVTQTPRYLIKTRGQQVTLSCSPISGHRSVSWYQQTPGQGLQFLFEYFSETQRNKGNFPGRFSGRQFSNSRSEMNVSTLELGDSALYLCASSLSTSGELFFGEGSRLTVL.

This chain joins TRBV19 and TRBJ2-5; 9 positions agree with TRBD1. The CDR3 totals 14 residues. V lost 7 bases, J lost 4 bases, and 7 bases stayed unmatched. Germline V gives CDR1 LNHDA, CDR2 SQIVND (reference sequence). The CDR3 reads CASTPGQGTETQYF. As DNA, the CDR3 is TGTGCCAGTACCCCGGGACAGGGAACAGAGACCCAGTACTTC.

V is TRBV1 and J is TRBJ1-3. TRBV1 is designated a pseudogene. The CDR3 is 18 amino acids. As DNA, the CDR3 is TGCACCAGCAGCCCAAACTCCCCGAGGAGGAGCTCTGGAAACACCATATATTTT. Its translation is CTSSPNSPRRSSGNTIYF.

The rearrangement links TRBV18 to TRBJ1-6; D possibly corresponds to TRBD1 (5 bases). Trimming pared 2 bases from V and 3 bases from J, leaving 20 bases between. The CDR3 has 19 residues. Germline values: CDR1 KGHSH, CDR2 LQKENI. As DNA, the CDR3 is TGTGCCAGCTCACCAAAGGTCTCGCCAGAAGGGGACTATAATTCACCCCTCCACTTT. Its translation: CASSPKVSPEGDYNSPLHF.

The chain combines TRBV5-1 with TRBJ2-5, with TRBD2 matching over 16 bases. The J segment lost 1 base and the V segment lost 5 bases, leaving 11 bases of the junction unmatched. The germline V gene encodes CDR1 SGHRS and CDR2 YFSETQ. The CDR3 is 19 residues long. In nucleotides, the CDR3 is TGCGCCAGCAGTATGGGGACTAGCGGGGGGGCAACCATCCAAGAGACCCAGTACTTC. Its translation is CASSMGTSGGATIQETQYF.

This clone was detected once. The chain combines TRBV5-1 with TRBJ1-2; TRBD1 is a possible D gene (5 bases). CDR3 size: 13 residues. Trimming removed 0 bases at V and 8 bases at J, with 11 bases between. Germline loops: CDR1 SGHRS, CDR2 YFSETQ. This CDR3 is CASSLVGQEGYTF. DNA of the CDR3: TGCGCCAGCAGCTTGGTGGGGCAAGAGGGCTACACCTTC.